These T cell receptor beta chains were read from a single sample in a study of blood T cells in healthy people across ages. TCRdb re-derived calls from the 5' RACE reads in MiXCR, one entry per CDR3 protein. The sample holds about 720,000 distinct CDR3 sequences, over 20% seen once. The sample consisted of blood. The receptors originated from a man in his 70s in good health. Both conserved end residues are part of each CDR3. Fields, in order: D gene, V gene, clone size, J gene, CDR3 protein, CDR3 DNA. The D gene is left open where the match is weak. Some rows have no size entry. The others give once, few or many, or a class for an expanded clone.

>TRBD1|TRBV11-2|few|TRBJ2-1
CASSLESTGGRNEQFF
TGTGCCAGCAGCTTAGAGTCAACAGGGGGGAGAAATGAGCAGTTCTTC
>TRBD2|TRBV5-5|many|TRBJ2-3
CASSLKAGVSDTQYF
TGTGCCAGCAGCTTGAAAGCGGGGGTTTCAGATACGCAGTATTTT
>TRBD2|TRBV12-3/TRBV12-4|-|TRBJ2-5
CASSLGLAGVVETQYF
TGTGCCAGCAGCCTAGGACTAGCGGGGGTGGTAGAGACCCAGTACTTC
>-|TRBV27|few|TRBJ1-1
CASRSTGFFNLVTEAFF
TGTGCCAGCAGGTCCACAGGGTTCTTTAACCTAGTCACTGAAGCTTTCTTT
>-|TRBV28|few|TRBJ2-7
CASSSSRFEQYF
TGTGCCAGCAGTTCCTCTCGTTTCGAGCAGTACTTC
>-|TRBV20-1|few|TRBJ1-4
CSALSGVNEKLFF
TGCAGTGCCCTGTCAGGGGTCAATGAGAAACTGTTTTTT
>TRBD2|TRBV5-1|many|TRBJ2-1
CASSLGGGSYNEQFF
TGCGCCAGCAGCTTGGGGGGGGGATCCTACAATGAGCAGTTCTTC
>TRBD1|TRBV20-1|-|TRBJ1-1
CSAPRTGALNTEAFF
TGCAGTGCTCCTCGGACAGGGGCGTTGAACACTGAAGCTTTCTTT
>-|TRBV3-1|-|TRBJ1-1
CASSRGTQNEAFF
TGTGCCAGCAGCCGAGGGACGCAAAATGAAGCTTTCTTT
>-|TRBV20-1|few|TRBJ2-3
CSAQGILEGTQYF
TGCAGTGCTCAGGGGATCCTAGAGGGTACGCAGTATTTT
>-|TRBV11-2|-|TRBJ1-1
CASSLMSPAEAFF
TGTGCCAGCAGCTTAATGTCTCCCGCTGAAGCTTTCTTT
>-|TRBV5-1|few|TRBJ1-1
CASSLQADGATEAFF
TGCGCCAGCAGCTTGCAGGCGGATGGGGCTACTGAAGCTTTCTTT
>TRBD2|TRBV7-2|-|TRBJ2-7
CASSLARGLATYEQYF
TGTGCCAGCAGCTTAGCGCGGGGACTAGCAACCTACGAGCAGTACTTC
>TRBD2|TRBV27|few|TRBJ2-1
CASRRRGVTYNEQFF
TGTGCCAGCAGGAGGCGGGGGGTGACCTACAATGAGCAGTTCTTC
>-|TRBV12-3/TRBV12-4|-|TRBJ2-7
CASSFAGLGEQYF
TGTGCCAGCAGTTTCGCTGGACTGGGCGAGCAGTACTTC
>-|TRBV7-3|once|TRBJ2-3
CATSRELTDTQYF
TGTGCCACCAGTAGGGAGCTGACAGATACGCAGTATTTT
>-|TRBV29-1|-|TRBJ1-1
CSGWGPMNEAFF
TGCAGCGGATGGGGGCCGATGAATGAAGCTTTCTTT
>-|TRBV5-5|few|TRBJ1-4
CASSPAGASEGKLFF
TGTGCCAGCAGTCCCGCGGGGGCCAGTGAGGGAAAACTGTTTTTT
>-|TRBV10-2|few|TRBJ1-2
CASSEFLGGIYGYTF
TGCGCCAGCAGTGAGTTTCTAGGAGGGATCTATGGCTACACCTTC
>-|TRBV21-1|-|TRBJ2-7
CASTYHSYEQYF
TGTGCCAGCACCTACCACAGCTACGAGCAGTACTTC
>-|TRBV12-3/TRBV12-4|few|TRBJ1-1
CASILGRTWNQNTEAFF
TGTGCCAGCATCTTGGGGCGCACGTGGAATCAGAACACTGAAGCTTTCTTT
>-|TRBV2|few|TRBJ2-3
CASGRQSLSSTDTQYF
TGTGCCAGTGGGAGACAGTCCCTTTCTAGCACAGATACGCAGTATTTT
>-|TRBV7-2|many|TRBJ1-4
CASSSSGTNEKLFF
TGTGCCAGCAGCTCCAGTGGGACTAATGAAAAACTGTTTTTT
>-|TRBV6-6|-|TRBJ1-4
CASSYDREKLFF
TGTGCCAGCAGTTACGACCGCGAAAAACTGTTTTTT
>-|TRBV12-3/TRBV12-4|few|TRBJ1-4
CASSRRRTNEKLFF
TGTGCCAGCAGCCGCCGGCGGACTAATGAAAAACTGTTTTTT
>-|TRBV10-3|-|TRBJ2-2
CAISEYAGIAGELFF
TGTGCCATCAGTGAGTATGCAGGGATCGCCGGGGAGCTGTTTTTT
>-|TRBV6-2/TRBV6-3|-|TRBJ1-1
CASSYGLNRMNTEAFF
TGTGCCAGCAGTTATGGGTTGAACAGAATGAACACTGAAGCTTTCTTT
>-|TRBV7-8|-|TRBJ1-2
CASSWGGGGYTF
TGTGCCAGCAGCTGGGGGGGAGGTGGCTACACCTTC
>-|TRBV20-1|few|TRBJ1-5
CSARAGTFANPYSNQPQHF
TGCAGTGCTAGAGCCGGGACATTCGCAAATCCGTATAGCAATCAGCCCCAGCATTTT
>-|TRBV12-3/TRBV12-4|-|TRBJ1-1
CASSKTVLVGEAFF
TGTGCCAGCAGTAAGACAGTCCTAGTTGGAGAAGCTTTCTTT
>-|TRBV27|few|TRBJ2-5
CASTSPLGTQYF
TGTGCCAGCACATCCCCCCTTGGGACCCAGTACTTC
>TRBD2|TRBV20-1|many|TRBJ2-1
CSAREPLAGVHNEQFF
TGCAGTGCTAGAGAGCCCCTAGCGGGAGTCCACAATGAGCAGTTCTTC
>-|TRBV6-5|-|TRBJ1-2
CASSYSIGGLVKGYTF
TGTGCCAGCAGTTACTCGATTGGGGGCTTAGTGAAGGGCTACACCTTC
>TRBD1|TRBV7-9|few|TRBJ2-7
CASSSQDREKYEQYF
TGTGCCAGCAGCTCTCAGGACAGGGAGAAATACGAGCAGTACTTC
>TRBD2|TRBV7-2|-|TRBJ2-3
CASSASGGSYTQYF
TGTGCCAGCAGCGCGAGCGGGGGGTCATATACGCAGTATTTT
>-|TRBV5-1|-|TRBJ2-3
CASRNRRTDTQYF
TGCGCCAGCAGGAACAGGAGGACAGATACGCAGTATTTT
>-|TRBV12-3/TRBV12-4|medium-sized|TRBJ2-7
CASRPTGTPVEQYF
TGTGCCAGCAGACCCACGGGGACACCGGTCGAGCAGTACTTC
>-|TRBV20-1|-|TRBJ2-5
CSANNRRETQYF
TGCAGTGCTAATAACAGGAGGGAGACCCAGTACTTC
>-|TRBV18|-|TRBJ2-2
CASSPQTDTGELFF
TGTGCCAGCTCACCACAGACCGACACCGGGGAGCTGTTTTTT
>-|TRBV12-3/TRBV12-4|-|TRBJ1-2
CASSAGIRRTNYGYTF
TGTGCCAGCAGCGCAGGGATTCGGAGGACTAACTATGGCTACACCTTC
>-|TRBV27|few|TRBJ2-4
CASGGRGPKNIQYF
TGTGCCAGCGGGGGGAGGGGGCCCAAAAACATTCAGTACTTC
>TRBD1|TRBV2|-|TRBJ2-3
CASSEDRGNTDTQYF
TGTGCCAGCAGTGAGGACAGGGGAAATACAGATACGCAGTATTTT
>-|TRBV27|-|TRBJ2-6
CASSLRRGRLSSGANVLTF
TGTGCCAGCAGTTTACGTCGGGGCAGGCTAAGCTCTGGGGCCAACGTCCTGACTTTC
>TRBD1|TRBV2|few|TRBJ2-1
CAGTDRAHSNEQFF
TGTGCCGGAACCGACAGGGCGCATTCCAATGAGCAGTTCTTC
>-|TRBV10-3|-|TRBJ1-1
CAISESAPMNTEAFF
TGTGCCATCAGTGAGTCAGCACCCATGAACACTGAAGCTTTCTTT
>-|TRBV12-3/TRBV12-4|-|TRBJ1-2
CASRYSGYGYTF
TGTGCCAGCAGATATAGCGGGTATGGCTACACCTTC
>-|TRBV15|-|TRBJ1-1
CATSSKGTEAFF
TGTGCCACTAGCAGTAAGGGCACTGAAGCTTTCTTT
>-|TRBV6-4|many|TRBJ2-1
CASSRDPTGSEQFF
TGTGCCAGCAGTCGAGATCCGACGGGATCTGAGCAGTTCTTC